This passage covers 28 T cell receptor beta chains from one sample sequenced in a study of cytomegalovirus exposure and HLA in healthy donors. The PCR employed 60 Vbeta primers together with 13 Jbeta primers. The repertoire was sequenced with immunoSEQ multiplex PCR; TCRdb's copy has only in-frame clones and lacks some. The data contain about 120,000 clones, 81% of them singletons. Material for sequencing was PBMCs. The receptors were gathered from a man aged 40-50 years in good health and CMV-seronegative.

The V call is TRBV4-3, the J call TRBJ1-6, with D unclear. Germline V lookup: CDR1 LGHNA, CDR2 YSLEER. The CDR3 length is 14 residues. V was shortened by 1 base and J by 6 bases, with 7 bases between the two germline ends. In DNA, the CDR3 is TGCGCCAGCAGCCAAGTTCCGTTTAATTCACCCCTCCACTTT. It specifies CASSQVPFNSPLHF.

The chain is built from TRBV6-1 and TRBJ1-3; 9 positions match TRBD1. The CDR3 has 14 amino acids. Germline V gives CDR1 MNHNS, CDR2 SASEGT. Trimming removed 6 bases from V and 2 bases from J; junction bases left unmatched: 2. This chain's CDR3 is CASRGTGTGNTIYF. The CDR3 DNA sequence: TGTGCCAGCAGGGGGACAGGGACTGGAAACACCATATATTTT.

V and J are TRBV5-4 and TRBJ2-5; 7 nucleotides match TRBD1. This CDR3 is built from 14 residues. Germline V gene data show CDR1 as SGHNT and CDR2 as YYREEE (reference sequence). J was trimmed by 0 bases and V by 4 bases; bases with no gene match: 3. The CDR3 loop is CASSTDRDQETQYF. The CDR3 DNA is TGTGCCAGCAGCACCGACAGGGACCAAGAGACCCAGTACTTC.

This chain links TRBV4-1 with TRBJ2-4; TRBD1 agrees at 10 bases. The V segment lost 3 bases and the J segment 2 bases; nucleotides outside the gene matches: 13. The CDR3 is made up of 19 amino acids. Germline CDR1 is MGHRA and CDR2 is YSYEKL. This CDR3 is CASSQLGQGGGSTKNIQYF. Here the CDR3 DNA reads TGCGCCAGCAGCCAGCTAGGACAGGGGGGTGGTAGTACCAAAAACATTCAGTACTTC.

The chain is built from TRBV21-1 and TRBJ1-5; TRBD1 is taken as the D call from the table, unchecked against the DNA. TRBV21-1 is listed as a pseudogene. There are 14 residues in the CDR3. CDR3 DNA: TGTGCCAGCAGCAAAGAGGGGCAGGGTAACCCCCAGCATTTT. This sequence encodes CASSKEGQGNPQHF.

The V gene is TRBV19, the J gene TRBJ1-3; tentative D call: TRBD1 (6 bases). This CDR3 has 15 amino acids. The V gene lost 5 bases and the J gene lost 0 bases, with 11 bases spanning the gap. The germline gives CDR1 LNHDA, CDR2 SQIVND (reference sequence). The CDR3 protein is CASSVTGFSGNTIYF. The CDR3 DNA reads as TGTGCCAGTAGTGTCACAGGGTTCTCTGGAAACACCATATATTTT.

The rearrangement uses TRBV7-9 and TRBJ2-5; TRBD2 aligns across 11 bases. V was clipped by 5 bases and J by 2 bases; unmatched bases: 13. Per germline, CDR1 SEHNR and CDR2 FQNEAQ (reference sequence). The CDR3 extends over 18 amino acids. CDR3 in amino acids: CASSQPGLADKFQETQYF. The CDR3 DNA sequence: TGTGCCAGCAGCCAACCGGGACTAGCGGACAAATTTCAAGAGACCCAGTACTTC.

The V and J genes are TRBV7-2 and TRBJ2-3, with TRBD2 as a possible D gene (6 bases). The CDR3 spans 17 residues. CDR1 SGHTA and CDR2 FQGNSA come from the germline V gene. V was pared by 0 bases and J by 3 bases, with 16 bases between. The CDR3 sequence: CASSLAIRRVGTDTQYF. In DNA form, the CDR3 reads TGTGCCAGCAGCTTAGCAATCAGGAGGGTGGGGACAGATACGCAGTATTTT. The whole variable domain, remainder taken from reference TRBV7-2 and TRBJ2-3, is GAGVSQSPSNKVTEKGKDVELRCDPISGHTALYWYRQSLGQGLEFLIYFQGNSAPDKSGLPSDRFSAERTGGSVSTLTIQRTQQEDSAVYLCASSLAIRRVGTDTQYFGPGTRLTVL.

The chain has TRBV7-9 and TRBJ1-5, with D possibly TRBD1 on 6 matching bases. CDR3 size: 14 residues. CDR1 is SEHNR and CDR2 is FQNEAQ in the germline V gene (reference sequence). V was clipped by 5 bases and J by 4 bases, with 12 bases between them. The CDR3 sequence: CASSDRDTNQPQHF. The CDR3 region has the DNA TGTGCCAGCAGCGACCGGGACACGAATCAGCCCCAGCATTTT.

V gene TRBV19 combines with J gene TRBJ1-6; 7 bases align to TRBD1. CDR1 LNHDA and CDR2 SQIVND come from the germline V gene (reference sequence). V lost 6 bases, J lost 1 base, and 9 bases stayed unmatched. The CDR3 totals 17 residues. In DNA, the CDR3 is TGTGCCAGTAGGGCCCAGGGACAGCCGTCCTATAATTCACCCCTCCACTTT. Protein: CASRAQGQPSYNSPLHF.

The rearrangement links TRBV5-1 to TRBJ2-3; a weak D match, TRBD1 (5 bases). Germline CDR1 reads SGHRS; CDR2 reads YFSETQ. V was shortened by 3 bases and J by 2 bases, with 7 bases between the two germline ends. The length of the CDR3 is 13 residues. DNA of the CDR3: TGCGCCAGCAGCTGGGGCTCCACAGATACGCAGTATTTT. This codes for CASSWGSTDTQYF.

In this sample, this clone turned up a few times. The chain has TRBV5-4 and TRBJ2-5; weak D call: TRBD1 (6 bases). V lost 5 bases and J lost 0, with 14 bases in between. Germline CDR1 and CDR2: SGHNT and YYREEE (reference sequence). The CDR3 covers 15 residues. CDR3 coding DNA: TGTGCCAGCAGTTCGGGTAGGGGGTACCAAGAGACCCAGTACTTC. Translated, it gives CASSSGRGYQETQYF.

This sequence joins TRBV27 and TRBJ2-3; the match to TRBD2 covers 8 bases. The length of the CDR3 is 15 residues. The V and J ends lost 5 bases and 0 bases, in that order; junction bases with no gene match: 4. In germline, CDR1 is MNHEY, CDR2 SMNVEV (reference sequence). CDR3 in DNA: TGTGCCAGCAGTGTTGGGACTAGAAGCACAGATACGCAGTATTTT. Residues: CASSVGTRSTDTQYF.

J is TRBJ2-7 and V is TRBV29-1, with 9 bases identical to TRBD1. The CDR3 runs 13 residues. V was pared by 6 bases and J by 2 bases, with 5 bases of the junction left unmatched. Germline CDR1 is SQVTM and CDR2 is ANQGSEA. The CDR3 spells CSVWTGDTYEQYF. In nucleotides, the CDR3 is TGCAGCGTATGGACAGGGGATACCTACGAGCAGTACTTC.

In its sample, this clone was seen once. The chain recombines TRBV7-8 with TRBJ2-7; TRBD2 is a possible D gene (6 bases). Germline V gene lookup returns CDR1 SGHVS and CDR2 FQNEAQ. The CDR3 loop spans 16 amino acids. Trimming shortened V by 2 bases and J by 2 bases, and 16 bases separated the two germline ends. CDR3 bases: TGTGCCAGCAGCTTAAATGGTGGACTAACCACCTACGAGCAGTACTTC. It codes for CASSLNGGLTTYEQYF.

The J gene is TRBJ1-1, the V gene TRBV4-3; 7 nucleotides match TRBD1. The CDR3 extends over 13 amino acids. The ends lost 4 bases at V and 7 bases at J; junction bases unmatched: 6. The germline CDR1 and CDR2 sequences are LGHNA and YSLEER. As DNA, the CDR3 is TGCGCCAGCAGCCTACAGGGGCGTCGTGAAGCTTTCTTT. Amino acids: CASSLQGRREAFF.

The V and J genes are TRBV6-1 and TRBJ2-5; weak D call: TRBD1 (6 bases). V lost 6 bases to trimming and J lost 0 bases, with 8 bases between them. Germline lookup yields CDR1 MNHNS and CDR2 SASEGT. The CDR3 runs 13 residues. The CDR3 nucleotides read TGTGCCAGCAGACGGACAGACCAAGAGACCCAGTACTTC. Protein sequence: CASRRTDQETQYF.

This clone was seen only once. The V and J genes are TRBV19 and TRBJ1-2; D remains ambiguous. Germline CDR1 reads LNHDA; CDR2 reads SQIVND (reference sequence). V lost 3 bases to trimming and J lost 1 base, with 9 bases between them. This CDR3 is built from 14 residues. The CDR3 spells CASSIQGGNYGYTF. CDR3 sequence (DNA): TGTGCCAGTAGTATTCAAGGAGGTAACTATGGCTACACCTTC.

This chain links TRBV18 with TRBJ1-5; 8 bases fit TRBD1. The CDR3 runs to 18 residues. Germline V CDR1 and CDR2: KGHSH, LQKENI. Trimming at V came to 6 bases and at J to 1 base, leaving 14 bases not matched to a gene. In DNA form, the CDR3 reads TGTGCCAGCTCCTACAGGGGGGGGAGCCTTATAAGCAATCAGCCCCAGCATTTT. Residues: CASSYRGGSLISNQPQHF.

V gene TRBV7-2 combines with J gene TRBJ2-2; TRBD2 aligns across 12 bases. Germline lookup yields CDR1 SGHTA and CDR2 FQGNSA. This CDR3 spans 18 amino acids. After removal of 1 base from V and 4 bases from J, the junction contained 7 bases not matched to a gene. The CDR3 coding sequence is TGTGCCAGCAGCTTAGATTCTAGCGGGAGGGCCAGCACCGGGGAGCTGTTTTTT. Translated, it gives CASSLDSSGRASTGELFF.

The V call is TRBV6-5, the J call TRBJ2-5, with TRBD2 matching over 8 bases. Trimming removed 0 bases from V and 5 bases from J; junction bases left unmatched: 8. Per the germline V gene, CDR1 is MNHEY and CDR2 is SVGAGI. This CDR3 is 16 amino acids long. CDR3 nucleotide sequence: TGTGCCAGCAGTTACTCCCAGTGGACTAGCACCGAGACCCAGTACTTC. This gives the protein CASSYSQWTSTETQYF.

The chain is built from TRBV7-2 and TRBJ2-3; 8 positions match TRBD1. CDR1 and CDR2 (germline): SGHTA, FQGNSA. The CDR3 is 16 residues long. The trim removed 5 bases at V and 0 bases at J, leaving 7 bases unmatched. The CDR3 nucleotides read TGTGCCAGCAGCCCCCCGGACAGGGCTAGCACAGATACGCAGTATTTT. Its translation: CASSPPDRASTDTQYF.

The V gene is TRBV11-2, the J gene TRBJ1-6, with TRBD1 matching 8 bases. Per germline, CDR1 SGHAT and CDR2 FQNNGV. Trimming took 7 bases from V and 8 from J; bases not matched to a gene: 10. CDR3 length: 15 residues. The CDR3 region is CASTFTGGSHSPLHF. The CDR3 coding sequence is TGTGCCAGCACCTTCACAGGGGGTTCTCATTCACCCCTCCACTTT.

The V call is TRBV5-1, the J call TRBJ2-7; possible D gene TRBD1, 7 bases. Germline V CDR1 and CDR2: SGHRS, YFSETQ. Between the trimmed V and J ends, which lost 3 bases and 2 bases, there was a span of 15 bases. The CDR3 totals 15 residues. The CDR3 nucleotides read TGCGCCAGCAGCTCCAGGGGGGCCGCCCCCTACGAGCAGTACTTC. Translated: CASSSRGAAPYEQYF.

The chain combines TRBV10-3 with TRBJ1-4, with TRBD1 identical over 8 bases. The CDR3 has 13 amino acids. CDR1 is ENHRY, CDR2 SYGVKD, per germline. J was trimmed by 7 bases and V by 6 bases; bases with no gene match: 4. The DNA for the CDR3 is TGTGCCATCAGGGACAGGGAGGGTGAAAAACTGTTTTTT. It is translated as CAIRDREGEKLFF.

This clone turned up a few times. This chain joins TRBV14 and TRBJ2-1; 9 bases match TRBD2. This CDR3 region has 15 residues. The trim removed 4 bases at V and 6 bases at J, leaving 7 bases unmatched. The V gene's germline CDR1 is SGHDN and CDR2 FVKESK. The CDR3 region has the DNA TGTGCCAGCAGCCCGAGCGGGGGGACCGCCAATGAGCAGTTCTTC. It is translated as CASSPSGGTANEQFF. Combining the CDR3 with reference TRBV14 and TRBJ2-1 gives the whole variable domain EAGVTQFPSHSVIEKGQTVTLRCDPISGHDNLYWYRRVMGKEIKFLLHFVKESKQDESGMPNNRFLAERTGGTYSTLKVQPAELEDSGVYFCASSPSGGTANEQFFGPGTRLTVL.

The count of this clone is one. V usage is TRBV7-3 and J usage is TRBJ2-7; D gene ambiguous. Trimming shortened V by 5 bases and J by 7 bases, and 18 bases separated the two germline ends. Germline CDR1 is SGHTA and CDR2 is FQGTGA. The CDR3 has 14 amino acids. CDR3 DNA: TGTGCCAGCAGCCCTACTATGGCCCCTAGGGAGCAGTACTTC. Residues: CASSPTMAPREQYF. The whole variable domain, filled in from reference TRBV7-3 and TRBJ2-7, reads GAGVSQTPSNKVTEKGKYVELRCDPISGHTALYWYRQSLGQGPEFLIYFQGTGAADDSGLPNDRFFAVRPEGSVSTLKIQRTERGDSAVYLCASSPTMAPREQYFGPGTRLTVT.

In its sample, this clone was seen a few times. V and J are TRBV11-2 and TRBJ2-7, with TRBD1 identical over 12 bases. The CDR3 is 15 residues long. Germline CDR1 reads SGHAT; CDR2 reads FQNNGV. V shed 5 bases and J 4 bases; nucleotides not matched to a gene: 6. The CDR3, as DNA: TGTGCCAGCAGCGAGCCGGGACAGGGGGCTTACGAGCAGTACTTC. Residues: CASSEPGQGAYEQYF.